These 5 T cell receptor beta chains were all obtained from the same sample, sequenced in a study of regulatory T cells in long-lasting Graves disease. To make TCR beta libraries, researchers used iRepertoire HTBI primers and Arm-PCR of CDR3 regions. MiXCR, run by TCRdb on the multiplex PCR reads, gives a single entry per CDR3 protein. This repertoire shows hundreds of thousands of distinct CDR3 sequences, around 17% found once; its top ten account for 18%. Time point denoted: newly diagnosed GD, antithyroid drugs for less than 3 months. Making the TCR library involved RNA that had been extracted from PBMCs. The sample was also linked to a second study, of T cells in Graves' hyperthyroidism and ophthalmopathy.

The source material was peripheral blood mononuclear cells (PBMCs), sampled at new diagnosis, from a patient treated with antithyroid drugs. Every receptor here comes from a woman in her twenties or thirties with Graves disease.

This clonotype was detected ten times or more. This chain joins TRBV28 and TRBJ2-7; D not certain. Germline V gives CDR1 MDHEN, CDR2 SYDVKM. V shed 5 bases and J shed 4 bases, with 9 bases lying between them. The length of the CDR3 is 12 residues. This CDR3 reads CASSKPPYEQYF. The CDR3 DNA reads TGTGCCAGCAGTAAACCACCATACGAGCAGTACTTC.

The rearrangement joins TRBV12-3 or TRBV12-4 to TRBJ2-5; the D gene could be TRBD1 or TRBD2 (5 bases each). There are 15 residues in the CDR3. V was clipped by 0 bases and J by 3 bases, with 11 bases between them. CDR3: CASSLAGVGEETQYF. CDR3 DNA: TGTGCCAGCAGTTTAGCGGGGGTTGGCGAAGAGACCCAGTACTTC.

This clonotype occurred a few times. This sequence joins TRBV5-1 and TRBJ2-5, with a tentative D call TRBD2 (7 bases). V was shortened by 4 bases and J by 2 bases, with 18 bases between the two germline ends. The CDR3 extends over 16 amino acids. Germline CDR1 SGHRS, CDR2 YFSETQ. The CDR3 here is CASSPGGGSGQETQYF. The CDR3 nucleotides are TGCGCCAGCAGCCCGGGGGGCGGGAGCGGACAAGAGACCCAGTACTTC. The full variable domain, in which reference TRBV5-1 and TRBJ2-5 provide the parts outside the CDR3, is KAGVTQTPRYLIKTRGQQVTLSCSPISGHRSVSWYQQTPGQGLQFLFEYFSETQRNKGNFPGRFSGRQFSNSRSEMNVSTLELGDSALYLCASSPGGGSGQETQYFGPGTRLLVL.

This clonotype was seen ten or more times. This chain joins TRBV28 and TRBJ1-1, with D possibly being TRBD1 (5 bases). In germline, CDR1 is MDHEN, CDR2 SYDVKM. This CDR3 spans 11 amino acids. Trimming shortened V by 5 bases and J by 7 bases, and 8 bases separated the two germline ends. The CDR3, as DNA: TGTGCCAGCAGTGACAGTATTGAAGCTTTCTTT. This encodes CASSDSIEAFF.

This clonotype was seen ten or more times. CDR3 bases: TGTGCCAGCGGTGTTCCCGGACGAAAAACAGATACGCAGTATTTT. It yields the protein CASGVPGRKTDTQYF. The chain is built from TRBV6-1 and TRBJ2-3; D is uncertain. The CDR3 has 15 amino acids. Germline CDR1 reads MNHNS; CDR2 reads SASEGT. V was shortened by 8 bases and J by 3 bases, with 18 bases between the two germline ends.